The TCR beta chain described here comes from a study of cytomegalovirus exposure and HLA in healthy donors. The germline V gene has CDR1 SGHRS and CDR2 YFSETQ. The CDR3 extends over 15 amino acids. The germline V and J ends were trimmed by 0 bases and 5 bases, with 12 bases remaining between them. Points on this clone: Antigen unknown.

Only in-frame clones appear in the TCRdb table, and some are missing; sequencing was by immunoSEQ multiplex PCR. The sample lists approximately 98,000 clones, around 95% occurring once. Study outcomes and limitations: Reports described diagnosis of cytomegalovirus status by the classifier as highly specific and sensitive.

This receptor was obtained from a woman under 30 in good health and CMV-seronegative. V is TRBV5-1 and J is TRBJ2-1; possible D gene TRBD2, 5 bases. The sequenced sample consisted of PBMCs. CDR3 sequence: CASSLGSGWDNEQFF. CDR3 sequence (DNA): TGCGCCAGCAGCTTGGGGTCGGGATGGGACAATGAGCAGTTCTTC.